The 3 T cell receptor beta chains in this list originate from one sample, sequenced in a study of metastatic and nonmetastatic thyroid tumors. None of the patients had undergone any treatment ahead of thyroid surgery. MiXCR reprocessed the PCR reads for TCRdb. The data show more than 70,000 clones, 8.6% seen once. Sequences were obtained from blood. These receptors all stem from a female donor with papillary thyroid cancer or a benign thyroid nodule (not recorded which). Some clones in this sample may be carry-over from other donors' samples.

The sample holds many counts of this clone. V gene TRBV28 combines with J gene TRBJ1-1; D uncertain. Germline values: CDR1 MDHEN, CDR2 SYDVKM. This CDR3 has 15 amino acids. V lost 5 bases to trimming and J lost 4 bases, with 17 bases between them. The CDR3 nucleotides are TGTGCCAGCAGTCCCGTCGAGGGCCCGATCACTGAAGCTTTCTTT. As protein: CASSPVEGPITEAFF.

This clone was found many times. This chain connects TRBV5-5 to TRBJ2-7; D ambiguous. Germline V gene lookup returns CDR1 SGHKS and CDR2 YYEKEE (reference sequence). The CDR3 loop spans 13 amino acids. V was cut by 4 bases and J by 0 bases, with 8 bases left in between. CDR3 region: CASSQIRSYEQYF. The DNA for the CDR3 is TGTGCCAGCAGCCAGATACGCTCCTACGAGCAGTACTTC.

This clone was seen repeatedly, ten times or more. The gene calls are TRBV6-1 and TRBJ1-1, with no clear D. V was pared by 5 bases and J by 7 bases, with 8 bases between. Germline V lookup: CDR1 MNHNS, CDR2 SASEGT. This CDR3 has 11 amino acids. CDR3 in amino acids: CASSPGNEAFF. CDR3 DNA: TGTGCCAGCAGTCCGGGGAATGAAGCTTTCTTT.